One sample yielded the 5 T cell receptor beta chains listed below, sequenced in a study of T-cell reconstitution after alpha-beta-depleted transplantation in children. Preparation of the TCRbeta library used unique molecular identifiers. TCRdb fed the PCR reads into MiXCR, producing one record per CDR3 protein. The sample has approximately 290,000 distinct CDR3 sequences, approximately 10% seen once. The sequenced sample was peripheral blood, obtained 180 days after TCRalphabeta/CD19-depleted stem cell transplant. These receptors all come from a male patient aged 2 to 10 who had a stem cell transplant for chronic granulomatous disease, so the T cells may come from the graft donor.

This clonotype was observed at least ten times. V gene TRBV7-3 combines with J gene TRBJ2-7, with 9 positions matching TRBD2. The CDR3 covers 15 residues. The V segment lost 5 bases and the J segment 2 bases; nucleotides outside the gene matches: 7. CDR1 and CDR2 (germline): SGHTA, FQGTGA. CDR3 DNA: TGTGCCAGCAGCGTTAGCGGGAGAGGACCCTACGAGCAGTACTTC. Amino acid sequence: CASSVSGRGPYEQYF.

This clonotype has only a few counts. The V and J genes are TRBV19 and TRBJ1-5; 11 bases line up with TRBD1. The CDR3 has 15 residues. Germline CDR1 LNHDA, CDR2 SQIVND (reference sequence). V lost 3 bases, J lost 6 bases, and 4 bases stayed unmatched. CDR3 nucleotides: TGTGCCAGTAGTATTCTGGGGACAGGGGGTCAGCCCCAGCATTTT. Its protein is CASSILGTGGQPQHF. Looking up the rest from reference TRBV19 and TRBJ1-5 gives the full variable domain: DGGITQSPKYLFRKEGQNVTLSCEQNLNHDAMYWYRQDPGQGLRLIYYSQIVNDFQKGDIAEGYSVSREKKESFPLTVTSAQKNPTAFYLCASSILGTGGQPQHFGDGTRLSIL.

Many counts were recorded for this clonotype. V usage is TRBV7-8 and J usage is TRBJ2-1; no clear D. V gave up 5 bases and J gave up 0 bases, with 17 bases separating them. In germline, CDR1 is SGHVS, CDR2 FQNEAQ. The CDR3 consists of 17 residues. CDR3 residues: CASSARPVWSSYNEQFF. Written as DNA, the CDR3 is TGTGCCAGCAGCGCCCGGCCCGTTTGGAGCTCCTACAATGAGCAGTTCTTC.

This clonotype was detected ten times or more. The V gene is TRBV2, the J gene TRBJ1-3; 8 positions agree with TRBD1. The germline V gene has CDR1 SNHLY and CDR2 FYNNEI. V lost 7 bases to trimming and J lost 3 bases; unmatched junction nucleotides: 5. The CDR3 extends over 14 amino acids. CDR3 nucleotides: TGTGCCAGCAAAATAGGGACAGGTGGAAACACCATATATTTT. Translation: CASKIGTGGNTIYF.

The V and J genes are TRBV30 and TRBJ1-5, with no clear D. V was pared by 1 base and J by 4 bases, with 8 bases between. The CDR3 is made up of 13 amino acids. Germline V gives CDR1 GTSNPN, CDR2 SVGIG (reference sequence). The CDR3 nucleotides read TGTGCCTGGAGTGCCGGGTTAAATCAGCCCCAGCATTTT. Protein product: CAWSAGLNQPQHF.